The clone carrying this T cell receptor (beta chain) has a single count. These data originate in a study of shared clonotypes between healthy human individuals. It was CD45RO-negative cells, positively selected for CCR7, that made up naive CD8 cells, with terminally differentiated effector memory CD45RA+ cells excluded. An assay was performed, and its level was deep. Some clones are missing from TCRdb's copy, which holds only in-frame ones; the method was immunoSEQ multiplex PCR. The sample consists of about 2.1 million clones, about 93% of them appearing once. There are 15 residues in the CDR3. Germline V gene lookup returns CDR1 MDHEN and CDR2 SYDVKM. Unmatched junction bases numbered 6, after V lost 1 base and J lost 6 bases.

The source is a man in his late teens or twenties in good health. Some clones in this sample may be carry-over from other donors' samples. The chain is built from TRBV28 and TRBJ2-1, with 7 bases lining up with TRBD2. Material: naive CD8+ T cells from PBMCs. The chain's CDR3 is CASSLLGEGPNEQFF. The CDR3 DNA follows: TGTGCCAGCAGTTTATTGGGGGAGGGCCCCAATGAGCAGTTCTTC.